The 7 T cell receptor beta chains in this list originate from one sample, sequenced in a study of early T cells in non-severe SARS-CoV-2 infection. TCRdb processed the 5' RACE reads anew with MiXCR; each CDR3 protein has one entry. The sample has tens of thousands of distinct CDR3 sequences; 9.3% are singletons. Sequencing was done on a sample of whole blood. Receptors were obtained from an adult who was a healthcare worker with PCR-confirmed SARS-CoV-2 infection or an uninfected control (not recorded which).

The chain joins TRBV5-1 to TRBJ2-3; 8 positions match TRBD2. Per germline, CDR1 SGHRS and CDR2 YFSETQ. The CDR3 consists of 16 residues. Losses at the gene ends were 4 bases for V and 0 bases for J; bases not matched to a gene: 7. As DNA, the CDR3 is TGCGCCAGCAGCCCAGAAGCGGGGGCCAGCACAGATACGCAGTATTTT. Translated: CASSPEAGASTDTQYF.

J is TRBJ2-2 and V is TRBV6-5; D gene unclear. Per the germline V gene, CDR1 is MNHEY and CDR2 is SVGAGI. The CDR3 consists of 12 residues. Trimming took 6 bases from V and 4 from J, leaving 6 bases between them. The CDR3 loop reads CASRWTTGELFF. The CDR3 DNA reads TGTGCCAGCAGGTGGACCACCGGGGAGCTGTTTTTT.

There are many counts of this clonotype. The CDR3 DNA is TGTGCCAGCAGTTCTGGACAAACTAATGAAAAACTGTTTTTT. Translated: CASSSGQTNEKLFF. V is TRBV12-3 or TRBV12-4 and J is TRBJ1-4, with D possibly being TRBD1 (5 bases). The germline V and J ends were trimmed by 4 bases and 1 base, with 7 bases remaining between them. The CDR3 has 14 residues.

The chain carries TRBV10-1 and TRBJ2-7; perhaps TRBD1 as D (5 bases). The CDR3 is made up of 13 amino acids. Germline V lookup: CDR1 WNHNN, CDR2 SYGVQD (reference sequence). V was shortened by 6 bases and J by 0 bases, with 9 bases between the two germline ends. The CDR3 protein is CASRTESSYEQYF. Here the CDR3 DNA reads TGCGCCAGCAGGACAGAGAGCTCCTACGAGCAGTACTTC.

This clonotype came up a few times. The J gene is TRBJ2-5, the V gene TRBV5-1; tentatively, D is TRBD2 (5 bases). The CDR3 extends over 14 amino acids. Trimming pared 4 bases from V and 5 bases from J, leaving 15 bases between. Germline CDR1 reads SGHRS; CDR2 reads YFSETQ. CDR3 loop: CASSPEGKRETQYF. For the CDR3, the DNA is TGCGCCAGCAGCCCCGAAGGGAAGCGGGAGACCCAGTACTTC.

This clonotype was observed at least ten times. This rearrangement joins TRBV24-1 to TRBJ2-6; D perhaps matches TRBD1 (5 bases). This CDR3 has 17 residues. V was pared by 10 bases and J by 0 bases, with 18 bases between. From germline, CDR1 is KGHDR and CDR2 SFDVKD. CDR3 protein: CATNCEGHFSGANVLTF. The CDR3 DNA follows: TGTGCCACGAATTGTGAAGGACATTTCTCTGGGGCCAACGTCCTGACTTTC.

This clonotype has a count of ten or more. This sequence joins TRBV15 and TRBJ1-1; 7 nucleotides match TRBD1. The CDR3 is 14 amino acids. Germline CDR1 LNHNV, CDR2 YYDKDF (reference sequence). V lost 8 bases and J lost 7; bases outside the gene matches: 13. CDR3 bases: TGTGCCACCCGAAACCGAGACAGGGAGGGTGAAGCTTTCTTT. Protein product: CATRNRDREGEAFF.